The 18 T cell receptor beta chains in this list originate from one sample, sequenced in a study of T cell responses to AZD1222 COVID-19 vaccine. Method: immunoSEQ multiplex PCR; TCRdb's copy keeps in-frame clones and lacks some. The sample shows under 95,000 clones, 88% of them seen only once. Sample: peripheral blood, taken on day 0 of AZD1222 vaccination. Receptors were obtained from an adult in good health.

V gene TRBV6-5 combines with J gene TRBJ1-2, with D uncertain. This CDR3 spans 15 amino acids. V dropped 7 bases and J dropped 5 bases, with 20 bases sitting between them. CDR1 and CDR2 (germline): MNHEY, SVGAGI. For the CDR3, the DNA is TGTGCCAGCACCATTGGCGTAAGCTCCCGATATGGCTACACCTTC. Translating it yields CASTIGVSSRYGYTF.

The V call is TRBV25-1, the J call TRBJ1-2, with D uncertain. The germline V gene has CDR1 MGHDK and CDR2 SYGVNS. The V gene lost 4 bases and the J gene lost 0 bases, with 6 bases spanning the gap. This CDR3 is 13 amino acids long. CDR3 in amino acids: CASSGSANYGYTF. The CDR3 region has the DNA TGTGCCAGCAGTGGATCAGCTAACTATGGCTACACCTTC.

The rearrangement uses TRBV7-9 and TRBJ1-6; 7 positions match TRBD1. Germline values: CDR1 SEHNR, CDR2 FQNEAQ (reference sequence). CDR3 length: 15 residues. The V and J ends lost 6 bases and 3 bases, in that order; junction bases with no gene match: 5. CDR3 region: CASSNRDSYNSPLHF. CDR3 bases: TGTGCCAGCAGTAACCGGGACAGCTATAATTCACCCCTCCACTTT.

This CDR3 reads CASIGTISPYNEQFF. The CDR3 DNA follows: TGTGCCAGCATCGGGACTATCTCTCCCTACAATGAGCAGTTCTTC. The gene calls are TRBV2 and TRBJ2-1; 7 bases are a match to TRBD2. Germline assignment: CDR1 SNHLY and CDR2 FYNNEI. V shed 7 bases and J 2 bases; nucleotides not matched to a gene: 8. The CDR3 is 15 residues long.

This chain joins TRBV6-1 and TRBJ1-2; D remains ambiguous. The CDR3 is 15 amino acids. Trimming cost V 1 base and J 4 bases, with 13 bases left between them. CDR1 is MNHNS and CDR2 is SASEGT in the germline V gene. The CDR3 loop reads CASSEDARTFYGYTF. CDR3 sequence (DNA): TGTGCCAGCAGTGAAGACGCGAGAACCTTCTATGGCTACACCTTC.

The V and J genes are TRBV19 and TRBJ2-7, with D perhaps matching TRBD2 (6 bases). Germline CDR1 reads LNHDA; CDR2 reads SQIVND (reference sequence). V dropped 4 bases and J dropped 3 bases, with 13 bases sitting between them. The CDR3 is 14 residues long. The CDR3 DNA reads as TGTGCCAGTAGTAGGGCGGGGCCGAACTACGAGCAGTACTTC. Translated, it gives CASSRAGPNYEQYF.

The rearrangement joins TRBV24-1 to TRBJ2-3; D may be TRBD1 or TRBD2 (6 bases each). Trimming pared 3 bases from V and 4 bases from J, leaving 19 bases between. Germline V gene data show CDR1 as KGHDR and CDR2 as SFDVKD. This CDR3 is built from 17 residues. This CDR3 is CATSDPGGPGSADTQYF. The CDR3 nucleotides are TGTGCCACCAGTGATCCCGGGGGCCCAGGGTCGGCAGATACGCAGTATTTT.

The J gene is TRBJ1-2, the V gene TRBV23-1; possible D gene TRBD1, 5 bases. TRBV23-1 is identified as an open reading frame with a role that is uncertain. Trimming removed 5 bases at V and 4 bases at J, with 8 bases between. CDR3 length: 12 amino acids. CDR3 nucleotides: TGCGCCAGCAGTTCCAGGGTCTATGGCTACACCTTC. As protein: CASSSRVYGYTF.

The J gene is TRBJ1-1, the V gene TRBV9; TRBD1 agrees at 9 bases. The CDR3 contains 14 residues. The V segment lost 4 bases and the J segment 4 bases; nucleotides outside the gene matches: 5. CDR1 is SGDLS and CDR2 is YYNGEE in the germline V gene. CDR3 coding DNA: TGTGCCAGCAGCTCCCGACAGGGGGGCACTGAAGCTTTCTTT. Amino acids: CASSSRQGGTEAFF.

The J gene is TRBJ1-1, the V gene TRBV19; D remains ambiguous. The CDR3 runs 14 residues. The V gene lost 6 bases and the J gene lost 4 bases, with 15 bases spanning the gap. Per the germline V gene, CDR1 is LNHDA and CDR2 is SQIVND (reference sequence). The CDR3 DNA follows: TGTGCCAGTAGCGATCTATCTTTGGGCACTGAAGCTTTCTTT. It codes for CASSDLSLGTEAFF.

This clone showed up just once. The chain carries TRBV2 and TRBJ2-1; D gene uncertain. The CDR3 has 15 residues. Germline CDR1 and CDR2: SNHLY and FYNNEI. V dropped 7 bases and J dropped 1 base, with 14 bases sitting between them. CDR3 loop: CASIFGSGSYNEQFF. CDR3 DNA: TGTGCCAGCATCTTTGGGTCAGGATCCTACAATGAGCAGTTCTTC.

This clone was seen more than once but under ten times. The chain combines TRBV20-1 with TRBJ2-5; D gene unclear. Germline V gene sequence: CDR1 DFQATT, CDR2 SNEGSKA (reference sequence). The length of the CDR3 is 11 residues. V gave up 2 bases and J gave up 0 bases, with 1 base separating them. The CDR3 region has the DNA TGCAGTGCTAGACACCAAGAGACCCAGTACTTC. As protein: CSARHQETQYF.

V is TRBV18 and J is TRBJ1-1; TRBD1 agrees at 7 bases. The CDR3 has 16 residues. In germline, CDR1 is KGHSH, CDR2 LQKENI. The V segment lost 6 bases and the J segment 1 base; nucleotides outside the gene matches: 11. The CDR3 sequence is CASSKIRGAPNTEAFF. The DNA of the CDR3 is TGTGCCAGCTCTAAAATCAGGGGGGCCCCGAACACTGAAGCTTTCTTT.

This clone came up a few times. The chain uses TRBV2 and TRBJ1-1; 7 bases agree with TRBD1. The V and J ends lost 6 bases and 5 bases, in that order; junction bases with no gene match: 9. The CDR3 consists of 14 residues. CDR1 SNHLY and CDR2 FYNNEI come from the germline V gene. CDR3 in DNA: TGTGCCAGCAGCAAACAGGGGAGGGGGACTGAAGCTTTCTTT. Translation gives CASSKQGRGTEAFF.

This clone was detected a few times. The chain recombines TRBV19 with TRBJ1-5; D is undetermined. The CDR3 runs to 14 residues. The germline CDR1 and CDR2 sequences are LNHDA and SQIVND (reference sequence). V was trimmed by 5 bases and J by 6 bases, leaving 14 bases between them. CDR3 coding DNA: TGTGCCAGTAGTGGTCGCCAGGCGAGTCAGCCCCAGCATTTT. Protein product: CASSGRQASQPQHF. Looking up the rest from reference TRBV19 and TRBJ1-5 gives the full variable domain: DGGITQSPKYLFRKEGQNVTLSCEQNLNHDAMYWYRQDPGQGLRLIYYSQIVNDFQKGDIAEGYSVSREKKESFPLTVTSAQKNPTAFYLCASSGRQASQPQHFGDGTRLSIL.

This chain links TRBV5-1 with TRBJ2-1; 13 positions agree with TRBD2. This CDR3 spans 15 amino acids. Germline CDR1 is SGHRS and CDR2 is YFSETQ. Trimming at V came to 4 bases and at J to 8 bases, leaving 6 bases not matched to a gene. In nucleotides, the CDR3 is TGCGCCAGCAGCACCGGGACTAGCGGGACCCATGAGCAGTTCTTC. Translating it yields CASSTGTSGTHEQFF. The whole variable domain, filled in from reference TRBV5-1 and TRBJ2-1, reads KAGVTQTPRYLIKTRGQQVTLSCSPISGHRSVSWYQQTPGQGLQFLFEYFSETQRNKGNFPGRFSGRQFSNSRSEMNVSTLELGDSALYLCASSTGTSGTHEQFFGPGTRLTVL.

This clone was observed a handful of times. The chain links TRBV19 to TRBJ1-3; D not certain. V dropped 3 bases and J dropped 0 bases, with 12 bases sitting between them. Germline CDR1 and CDR2: LNHDA and SQIVND (reference sequence). CDR3 size: 16 residues. CDR3 sequence reads: CASSIRTPYSGNTIYF. The DNA for the CDR3 is TGTGCCAGTAGTATCCGAACACCCTACTCTGGAAACACCATATATTTT.

This clone has more than one count but fewer than ten. This chain uses TRBV27 with TRBJ1-5; D may be TRBD1 (6 bases). This CDR3 has 16 residues. Trimming removed 3 bases from V and 2 bases from J, with 14 bases in between. Germline V gene sequence: CDR1 MNHEY, CDR2 SMNVEV (reference sequence). This chain's CDR3 is CASSFGHRAGNQPQHF. CDR3 DNA sequence: TGTGCCAGCAGTTTCGGCCACAGGGCTGGCAATCAGCCCCAGCATTTT.